A selection of T cell receptor beta chains follows, all from one sample in a study of T cells in Graves' hyperthyroidism and ophthalmopathy. MiXCR, applied by TCRdb to the multiplex PCR reads, yields one record per CDR3 protein. This table has around 35,000 distinct CDR3 sequences, approximately 52% appearing once. Sequencing used blood. These receptors all come from a woman in her thirties or forties with Graves' ophthalmopathy. The CDR3 runs from the conserved cysteine through the conserved F or W. A D gene is named only where the DNA matches it firmly. Clone size is stated in some rows and not others, as once, few, many or a class when expanded.

d_call j_call v_call clone_size cdr3_nt cdr3_aa
. TRBJ1-1 TRBV12-3/TRBV12-4 many TGTGCCAGCAGTTTCAATTTGGGGGGGACTGAAGCTTTCTTT CASSFNLGGTEAFF
TRBD2 TRBJ2-1 TRBV6-2/TRBV6-3 many TGTGCCAGCAGGGTTAGCGGGCCAGCCTACAATGAGCAGTTCTTC CASRVSGPAYNEQFF
. TRBJ2-1 TRBV5-1 many TGCGCCAGCAGCTTGGAGCCTAGCTTTAGCAATGAGCAGTTCTTC CASSLEPSFSNEQFF
TRBD2 TRBJ2-7 TRBV12-3/TRBV12-4 many TGTGCCAGCAGTTTGGGAACACTAGCGGGACGTTACGAGCGGTACTTC CASSLGTLAGRYERYF
TRBD1 TRBJ1-4 TRBV4-3 many TGCGCCAGCAGCCAAGGACAGGGGTATGAAAAACTGTTTTTT CASSQGQGYEKLFF
. TRBJ1-1 TRBV20-1 . TGCAGTGCTAGCATACAGGTGAACACTGAAGCTTTCTTT CSASIQVNTEAFF
. TRBJ2-1 TRBV25-1 . TGTGCCAGCAGTGCAGGGAACTCCTACAATGAGCAGTTCTTC CASSAGNSYNEQFF
TRBD1 TRBJ1-5 TRBV6-1 . TGTGCCAGCAGGCGGACAGGGCGTAATCGGCCCCGGCATTTT CASRRTGRNRPRHF
TRBD2 TRBJ2-7 TRBV19 . TGTGCCAGTACCAGGTCCGGGACTAGCGTATCCGAGCAGTACTTC CASTRSGTSVSEQYF
. TRBJ2-5 TRBV14 . TGTGCCAGCAGGCAGGGGCTAGGGGAGACCCAGTACTTC CASRQGLGETQYF
. TRBJ2-7 TRBV4-2 . TGTGCCAGCAGCCAAGATTGGGGGTTGGGACAAGCCTACGAGCAGTACTTC CASSQDWGLGQAYEQYF
TRBD1 TRBJ1-1 TRBV6-6 many TGTGCCAGCAGCAGGACAGGGGAGAACACTGAAGCTTTCTTT CASSRTGENTEAFF
TRBD1 TRBJ1-1 TRBV12-5 many TGTGCTAGTGGTTTTGACAGGGGGAACACTGAAGCTTTCTTT CASGFDRGNTEAFF
. TRBJ2-1 TRBV7-2 many TGTGCCAGCAGGCTACTTCCCGACAGGCTCTACAATGAGCAGTTCTTC CASRLLPDRLYNEQFF
. TRBJ2-7 TRBV7-6 . TGCGCCAGCAGCTTAGAGGGACTCTGGAGCCCCCAAAACTACGGGCAGTACTTC CASSLEGLWSPQNYGQYF
TRBD1 TRBJ2-5 TRBV7-3 many TGTGCCAGCTTTAGGGGGCGGCCCGTATGTGAGGAGACCCAGTACTTC CASFRGRPVCEETQYF
TRBD1 TRBJ2-1 TRBV12-3/TRBV12-4 . TGTGCCAGCACCCCGGGACAGGGGGCCTGGGAGCAGTTCTTC CASTPGQGAWEQFF
. TRBJ2-6 TRBV6-2/TRBV6-3 many TGTGCCAGCAGTAGACTGAGCTCTGGGGCCAACGTCCTGACTTTC CASSRLSSGANVLTF
. TRBJ2-5 TRBV13 . TGTGGCAGCAGCTTAGAGGGGGTTGGAGAGACCCAGTACTTC CGSSLEGVGETQYF
. TRBJ2-3 TRBV5-1 once TGCGCCTGCTCCGCCGGGGTAGGCACAGATACGCAGTATTTT CACSAGVGTDTQYF
. TRBJ2-5 TRBV4-2 many TGTGCCAGCAGCCAAGGGGGGACGGAAGAGACCCAGTACTTC CASSQGGTEETQYF
TRBD2 TRBJ2-6 TRBV2 . TGTGCCAGCAGGGCTTATAGCGGGGGGGCCAACGTCCTGACTTTC CASRAYSGGANVLTF
. TRBJ2-7 TRBV12-3/TRBV12-4 many TGTGCCAGCAGTTTAGGACGGCTTGACGAGCAGTACTTC CASSLGRLDEQYF
. TRBJ2-2 TRBV4-3 once TGCGCCAGCAGCCAAGCCACCACGGGGGGCCGGGGGCTGTTTTTT CASSQATTGGRGLFF
TRBD1 TRBJ2-5 TRBV7-4 . TGTGCCAGCAGCCCCACAGGGGATCATCAGCCCCAGTACTTC CASSPTGDHQPQYF
. TRBJ2-5 TRBV5-1 many TGCGCCAGCAGCATCGGTGGGGGAGAGACCCAGTACTTC CASSIGGGETQYF
. TRBJ1-5 TRBV6-2/TRBV6-3 many TGTGCCAGCAGTTACCTGGGGGCCCAGCCCCAGCATTTT CASSYLGAQPQHF
TRBD2 TRBJ2-1 TRBV12-3/TRBV12-4 . TGTGCCAGCAGTTTTTCGGGGGGGCGGGGCAATGAGCAGTTCTTC CASSFSGGRGNEQFF
. TRBJ1-2 TRBV5-1 many TGCGCCAGCAGCTTGGGTGGGGCCGATGACTATGGCTACACCTTC CASSLGGADDYGYTF
TRBD1 TRBJ2-7 TRBV15 . TGTGCCACCAGCTCCCGGGACAGACTCTACGAGCAGTACTTC CATSSRDRLYEQYF
. TRBJ2-1 TRBV6-2/TRBV6-3 many TGTGCCAGCAGCTCAGACTCGAATGAGCAGTTCTTC CASSSDSNEQFF
. TRBJ2-6 TRBV7-9 . TGTGCCAGCAGCCAACCCTTAGGGGGGTCCCCCTCTGGGGCCAACGTCCTGACTTTC CASSQPLGGSPSGANVLTF
TRBD2 TRBJ2-3 TRBV20-1 once TGCAGTGCTAGGCCGGGACTAGCAGGGTATGAGCAGTATTTT CSARPGLAGYEQYF
TRBD2 TRBJ2-7 TRBV7-2 . TGTGCCAGCAGCTTAGAACTAGCGGGGGGGCGTGGCGAGCAGTACTTC CASSLELAGGRGEQYF
. TRBJ2-7 TRBV2 . TGTGCCAGCAAGGCCCTTATTGGAGGGACGGTTCCCTACGAGCAGTACTTC CASKALIGGTVPYEQYF
. TRBJ2-3 TRBV14 many TGTGCCAGCAGCCAAGGTGGGGCCCACACAGATACGCAGTATTTT CASSQGGAHTDTQYF
. TRBJ2-6 TRBV5-1 . TGCGCCAGCAGACGGGAAGCTGGGGCCAACGTCCTGACTTTC CASRREAGANVLTF
. TRBJ1-2 TRBV2 . TGTGCCAGCAGCGCTGGACAAGGGAAAAGTCCTGGCTACACCTTC CASSAGQGKSPGYTF
. TRBJ2-2 TRBV4-3 once TGCGCCAGCGGCCAGGGGCCTGACAGGGAGCTGTTTTTT CASGQGPDRELFF
. TRBJ2-5 TRBV15 . TGTGCCACCAGCAGAGATCAGTACTTC CATSRDQYF
. TRBJ2-5 TRBV7-9 . TGTGCCAGCAGCTTAACCCAGTACTTC CASSLTQYF
. TRBJ2-1 TRBV29-1 . TGCAGCGTTGTTCGAGGGGATGAGCAGTTCTTC CSVVRGDEQFF
. TRBJ1-1 TRBV18 . TGTGCCAGCTCGTATCTTCCCAGGCAGAACACTGAAGCTTTCTTT CASSYLPRQNTEAFF
TRBD1 TRBJ2-7 TRBV29-1 . TGCAGCGTTGACGCTGCAGGGGGCAGTGGCTACGAGCAGTACTTC CSVDAAGGSGYEQYF
TRBD2 TRBJ2-2 TRBV14 . TGCGCCAGCAGCCAAAGGCTAGCGGTCGGGGAGCTGTTTTTT CASSQRLAVGELFF
. TRBJ2-6 TRBV19 . TGTGCCAGTACCAACCTTGTCCCCGGGCTGTGCTCTGGGGCCAACGTCCTGACTTTC CASTNLVPGLCSGANVLTF
TRBD2 TRBJ2-4 TRBV9 once TGTGCCAGCAGACGACTAGCGGGGCGGGAAAACATTCAGTACTTC CASRRLAGRENIQYF
TRBD2 TRBJ2-2 TRBV5-1 . TGCGCCAGCAGCTCTGGGACTAGAGGGGAGCTGTTCTTT CASSSGTRGELFF
. TRBJ1-1 TRBV19 . TGTGCCAGTAGTAGGGGTTTCCAGAGGACGAACACGGAAGCTTTCTTT CASSRGFQRTNTEAFF
. TRBJ1-3 TRBV11-3 many TGTGCCAGCAGCAGGACAGAAAACACCATATATTTT CASSRTENTIYF
. TRBJ2-5 TRBV2 . TGTGCCAGCAATAGGATCTCAACGGGGGAGACCCAGTACTTC CASNRISTGETQYF
. TRBJ1-4 TRBV10-3 . TGTGCCATCAGCGGAACAGGGAGGGCAACTAATGAAAAACTGTTTTTT CAISGTGRATNEKLFF
TRBD2 TRBJ2-1 TRBV12-3/TRBV12-4 medium-sized TGTGCCAGCAGACGCGAGCGGGAAGAGTTCTTC CASRREREEFF
TRBD1 TRBJ1-2 TRBV11-2 . TGTGCCAGCAGCCCAAATACGGGACAGAGCATCTCAGGCTACACCTTC CASSPNTGQSISGYTF
. TRBJ2-1 TRBV30 many TGTGCCTGGAACAGGGTGACCCTCAATGAGCAGTTCTTC CAWNRVTLNEQFF
TRBD1 TRBJ1-1 TRBV6-1 many TGTGCCAGCAGTGTCGACAGGGTGAGCGACACTGAAGCTTTCTTT CASSVDRVSDTEAFF
. TRBJ1-5 TRBV29-1 . TGCAGCAGTGAAACGCGCTCTAGCAATCAGCCCCAGCATTTT CSSETRSSNQPQHF
. TRBJ1-3 TRBV7-9 . TGTGCCAGCAGCCAGGTACGCGAGGGCCAAAGAGTAGCTGGAAACACCATATATTTT CASSQVREGQRVAGNTIYF
TRBD1 TRBJ1-5 TRBV7-2 many TGTGCCAGCAGCAGGTCCGGGACAGGCCCCAATCAGCCCCAGCATTTT CASSRSGTGPNQPQHF
TRBD1 TRBJ1-5 TRBV10-1 . TGCGCCAGCAGTGCAGCCGGGACAGGGGATAGTCAGCCCCAGCATTTT CASSAAGTGDSQPQHF